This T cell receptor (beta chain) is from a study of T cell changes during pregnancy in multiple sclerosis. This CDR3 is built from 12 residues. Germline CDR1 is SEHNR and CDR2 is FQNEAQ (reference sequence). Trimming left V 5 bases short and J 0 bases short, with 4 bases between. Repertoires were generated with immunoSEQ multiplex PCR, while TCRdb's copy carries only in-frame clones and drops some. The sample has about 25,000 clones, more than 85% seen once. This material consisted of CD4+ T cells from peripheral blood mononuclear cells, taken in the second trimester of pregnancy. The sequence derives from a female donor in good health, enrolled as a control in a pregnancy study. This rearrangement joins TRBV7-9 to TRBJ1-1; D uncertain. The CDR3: CASSRVNTEAFF. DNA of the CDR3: TGTGCCAGCAGCCGGGTGAACACTGAAGCTTTCTTT.